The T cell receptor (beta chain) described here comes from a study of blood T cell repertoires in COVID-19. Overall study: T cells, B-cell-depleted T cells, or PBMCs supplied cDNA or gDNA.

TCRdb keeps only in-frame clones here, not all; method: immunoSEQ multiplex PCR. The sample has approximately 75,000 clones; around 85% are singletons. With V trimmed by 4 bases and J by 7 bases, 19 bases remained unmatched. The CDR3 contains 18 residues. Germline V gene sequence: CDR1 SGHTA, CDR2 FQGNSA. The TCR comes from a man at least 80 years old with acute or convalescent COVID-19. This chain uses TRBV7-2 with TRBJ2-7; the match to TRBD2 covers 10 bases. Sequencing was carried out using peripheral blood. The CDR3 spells CASSSHIEGLARTREQYF. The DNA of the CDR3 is TGTGCCAGCAGCTCACACATCGAGGGACTAGCGCGAACACGAGAGCAGTACTTC. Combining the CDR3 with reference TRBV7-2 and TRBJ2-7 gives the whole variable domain GAGVSQSPSNKVTEKGKDVELRCDPISGHTALYWYRQSLGQGLEFLIYFQGNSAPDKSGLPSDRFSAERTGGSVSTLTIQRTQQEDSAVYLCASSSHIEGLARTREQYFGPGTRLTVT.